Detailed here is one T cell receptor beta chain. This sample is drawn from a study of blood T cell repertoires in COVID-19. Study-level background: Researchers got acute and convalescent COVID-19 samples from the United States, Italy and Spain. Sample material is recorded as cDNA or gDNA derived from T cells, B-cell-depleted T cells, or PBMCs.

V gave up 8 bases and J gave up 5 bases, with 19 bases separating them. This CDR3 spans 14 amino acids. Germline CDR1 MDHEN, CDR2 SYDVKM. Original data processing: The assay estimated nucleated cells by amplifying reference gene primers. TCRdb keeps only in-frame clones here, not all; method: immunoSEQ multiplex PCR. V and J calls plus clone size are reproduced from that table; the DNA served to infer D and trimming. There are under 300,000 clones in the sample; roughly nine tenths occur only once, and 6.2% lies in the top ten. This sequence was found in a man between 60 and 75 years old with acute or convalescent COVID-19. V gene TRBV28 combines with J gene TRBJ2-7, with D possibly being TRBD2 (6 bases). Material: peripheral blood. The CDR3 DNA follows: TGTGCCAGCGTCCTTAGCGGAAGTCCAAACGAGCAGTACTTC. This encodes CASVLSGSPNEQYF.